This passage covers 30 T cell receptor beta chains from one sample sequenced in a study of T-cell memory formation after mild COVID-19. MiXCR was run by TCRdb on the 5' RACE reads, yielding one entry per CDR3 protein. In the table there are around 430,000 distinct CDR3 sequences, about 15% of which are singletons. Sample: PBMCs or a T cell subset sorted from them (not recorded which). Every receptor here comes from a man aged 18-30 years who had mild COVID-19 (a few samples of this study predate the infection). Cell type and time point are not known.

Written as DNA, the CDR3 is TGTGCCAGCAGTTACTCGAAAGCCAGGGGGAACTATGGCTACACCTTC. It specifies CASSYSKARGNYGYTF. The V gene is TRBV6-5, the J gene TRBJ1-2, with 7 bases fitting TRBD1. CDR3 length: 16 amino acids. Germline V CDR1 and CDR2: MNHEY, SVGAGI. Trimming removed 0 bases from V and 2 bases from J; junction bases left unmatched: 6.

This clonotype occurred a few times. J is TRBJ1-2 and V is TRBV5-5, with TRBD1 matching over 8 bases. After removal of 1 base from V and 4 bases from J, the junction contained 6 bases not matched to a gene. The V gene's germline CDR1 is SGHKS and CDR2 YYEKEE (reference sequence). The CDR3 runs 15 residues. The DNA for the CDR3 is TGTGCCAGCAGCTTGATCCCGGGACAGGCCTATGGCTACACCTTC. Its protein is CASSLIPGQAYGYTF.

This clonotype was counted a few times. This chain links TRBV18 with TRBJ2-1, with D possibly matching TRBD2 (6 bases). The CDR3 has 12 residues. Germline CDR1 and CDR2: KGHSH and LQKENI. V lost 10 bases to trimming and J lost 10 bases, with 17 bases between them. CDR3 loop: CATAYEGREQFF. DNA for the CDR3: TGTGCCACCGCGTATGAGGGGAGGGAGCAGTTCTTC.

V is TRBV4-1 and J is TRBJ2-3; 7 bases map to TRBD1. This CDR3 is 17 amino acids long. V trimming: 0 bases; J trimming: 2 bases; junction bases outside the gene matches: 8. Germline assignment: CDR1 MGHRA and CDR2 YSYEKL. CDR3 in amino acids: CASSQEKGQGVTDTQYF. Here the CDR3 DNA reads TGCGCCAGCAGCCAAGAGAAGGGCCAGGGGGTCACAGATACGCAGTATTTT.

This clonotype came up a few times. This chain uses TRBV27 with TRBJ1-6, with D possibly TRBD1 on 5 matching bases. V was clipped by 7 bases and J by 4 bases, with 11 bases between them. The germline V gene encodes CDR1 MNHEY and CDR2 SMNVEV (reference sequence). The CDR3 covers 14 residues. The CDR3 loop reads CASTRQGYNSPLHF. CDR3 bases: TGTGCCAGCACGCGTCAGGGTTATAATTCACCCCTCCACTTT.

The chain is built from TRBV15 and TRBJ2-1, with TRBD2 matching 7 bases. CDR1 is LNHNV, CDR2 YYDKDF, per germline (reference sequence). The CDR3 contains 15 residues. The ends lost 0 bases at V and 2 bases at J; junction bases unmatched: 1. The CDR3 spells CATSRDRGAYNEQFF. The CDR3 DNA sequence: TGTGCCACCAGCAGAGATCGGGGGGCCTACAATGAGCAGTTCTTC. The entire variable domain, with the rest obtained from reference TRBV15 and TRBJ2-1, is as follows: DAMVIQNPRYQVTQFGKPVTLSCSQTLNHNVMYWYQQKSSQAPKLLFHYYDKDFNNEADTPDNFQSRRPNTSFCFLDIRSPGLGDTAMYLCATSRDRGAYNEQFFGPGTRLTVL.

In DNA, the CDR3 is TGTGCCAGCAGTGGTGGCGGGGGGGGGAATGAGCAGTTCTTC. Translation gives CASSGGGGGNEQFF. This chain uses TRBV6-6 with TRBJ2-1; TRBD2 matches at 9 bases. The germline CDR1 and CDR2 sequences are MNHNY and SVGAGI (reference sequence). The length of the CDR3 is 14 residues. V shed 5 bases, J shed 7 bases, and the junction held 6 bases outside the gene matches.

This chain joins TRBV28 and TRBJ1-1, with a weak D call TRBD1 (6 bases). The germline V gene encodes CDR1 MDHEN and CDR2 SYDVKM. CDR3 length equals 13 residues. V lost 4 bases, J lost 3 bases, and 9 bases lay in between. The CDR3 loop reads CASSWQGHTEAFF. CDR3 coding DNA: TGTGCCAGCAGTTGGCAGGGGCACACTGAAGCTTTCTTT. The full variable domain, its missing parts supplied by reference TRBV28 and TRBJ1-1, is DVKVTQSSRYLVKRTGEKVFLECVQDMDHENMFWYRQDPGLGLRLIYFSYDVKMKEKGDIPEGYSVSREKKERFSLILESASTNQTSMYLCASSWQGHTEAFFGQGTRLTVV.

The chain has TRBV7-3 and TRBJ2-1, with D perhaps TRBD1 (6 bases). Trimming pared 1 base from V and 7 bases from J, leaving 8 bases between. Germline V gene sequence: CDR1 SGHTA, CDR2 FQGTGA. The CDR3 is made up of 13 amino acids. CDR3 region: CASSLRGPNEQFF. DNA of the CDR3: TGTGCCAGCAGCTTAAGGGGGCCTAATGAGCAGTTCTTC.

The gene calls are TRBV5-1 and TRBJ2-1; 12 bases fit TRBD2. The trim removed 4 bases at V and 10 bases at J, leaving 9 bases unmatched. This CDR3 is built from 15 residues. Germline CDR1 reads SGHRS; CDR2 reads YFSETQ. The CDR3 DNA is TGCGCCAGCAGCATAGGACTAGCGGGGTCAGGGGAGCAGTTCTTC. Its protein is CASSIGLAGSGEQFF.

The rearrangement uses TRBV4-3 and TRBJ1-1; possible D gene TRBD1, 5 bases. This CDR3 is built from 14 residues. The germline V and J ends were trimmed by 2 bases and 2 bases, with 9 bases remaining between them. Looked up from germline, CDR1 is LGHNA and CDR2 is YSLEER. CDR3 sequence reads: CASSQRGTNTEAFF. CDR3 coding DNA: TGCGCCAGCAGCCAACGGGGCACCAACACTGAAGCTTTCTTT.

This clonotype was counted a few times. This chain joins TRBV7-9 and TRBJ1-2, with no clear D. The CDR3 contains 15 residues. CDR1 SEHNR and CDR2 FQNEAQ come from the germline V gene (reference sequence). The ends were cut back, 0 bases at V and 5 bases at J, with 13 bases in the middle. CDR3 residues: CASSLARLDPYGYTF. CDR3 DNA: TGTGCCAGCAGCTTAGCCAGGTTGGACCCATATGGCTACACCTTC.

V usage is TRBV4-2 and J usage is TRBJ2-3; D may match TRBD1 or TRBD2 (5 bases each). The V and J ends lost 1 base and 3 bases respectively, with 14 bases between them. The CDR3 is 16 amino acids. Per germline, CDR1 LGHNA and CDR2 YNFKEQ. In DNA, the CDR3 is TGTGCCAGCAGCCAAGGAGGTCCAGGGAGAACAGATACGCAGTATTTT. This sequence encodes CASSQGGPGRTDTQYF.

The CDR3 coding sequence is TGTGCCAGCAGTCCCCGGGACAGGGGAGTTGGGGAGCAGTACTTC. This sequence encodes CASSPRDRGVGEQYF. The chain joins TRBV6-1 to TRBJ2-7, with 10 bases that match TRBD1. The germline gives CDR1 MNHNS, CDR2 SASEGT. CDR3 length: 15 residues. Trimming cost V 5 bases and J 7 bases; bases outside gene matches: 11.

The V call is TRBV28, the J call TRBJ2-3; D is possibly TRBD1 (6 bases). The CDR3 contains 15 residues. Germline-derived CDR1 and CDR2 are MDHEN and SYDVKM. Trimming pared 5 bases from V and 1 base from J, leaving 13 bases between. CDR3 in amino acids: CASSPNRAGTDTQYF. CDR3 bases: TGTGCCAGCAGTCCAAACAGGGCTGGCACAGATACGCAGTATTTT.

This clonotype was seen more than once but under ten times. Because it lacks the conserved phenylalanine or tryptophan at the end, this CDR3 is likely a read error. The DNA is omitted, as the CDR3 cannot be located on it reliably, and the CDR3 follows TCRdb's listing. The chain uses TRBV18 and TRBJ2-7; the tabulated D call, TRBD2, remains unverified against the DNA. The CDR3 is made up of 10 amino acids, end residues included. The germline V gene has CDR1 KGHSH and CDR2 LQKENI. This chain's CDR3 is CASSPLRSWE.

V is TRBV20-1 and J is TRBJ1-1, with D uncertain. V gave up 6 bases and J gave up 3 bases, with 17 bases separating them. The CDR3 contains 14 residues. The germline V gene encodes CDR1 DFQATT and CDR2 SNEGSKA (reference sequence). The CDR3 sequence: CSALLSWRDTEAFF. The CDR3 DNA is TGCAGTGCCCTCTTAAGTTGGCGAGACACTGAAGCTTTCTTT.

The chain joins TRBV27 to TRBJ1-2; 11 nucleotides align to TRBD1. The germline V gene encodes CDR1 MNHEY and CDR2 SMNVEV (reference sequence). The CDR3 has 14 residues. After removal of 5 bases from V and 4 bases from J, the junction contained 3 bases not matched to a gene. The CDR3 reads CASSQGTGGYGYTF. DNA for the CDR3: TGTGCCAGCAGTCAGGGGACAGGGGGCTATGGCTACACCTTC.

V is TRBV15 and J is TRBJ1-1; the D is unclear. From germline, CDR1 is LNHNV and CDR2 YYDKDF (reference sequence). V lost 0 bases and J 2 bases, leaving 16 bases between the germline ends. The CDR3 is made up of 17 amino acids. Written as DNA, the CDR3 is TGTGCCACCAGCAGAGATATCCGCGCCGGGGAAAACACTGAAGCTTTCTTT. Encoded protein: CATSRDIRAGENTEAFF.

This clonotype showed up many times. The chain is built from TRBV20-1 and TRBJ2-7, with TRBD2 identical over 9 bases. This CDR3 spans 12 amino acids. Trimming removed 6 bases from V and 7 bases from J; junction bases left unmatched: 7. Germline assignment: CDR1 DFQATT and CDR2 SNEGSKA (reference sequence). CDR3 loop: CSARGLASEQYF. As DNA, the CDR3 is TGCAGTGCCCGTGGACTAGCGAGTGAGCAGTACTTC.

The chain links TRBV4-3 to TRBJ2-3; TRBD2 matches at 8 bases. The CDR3 spans 17 residues. Germline V gene lookup returns CDR1 LGHNA and CDR2 YSLEER. V trimming: 4 bases; J trimming: 4 bases; junction bases outside the gene matches: 13. DNA for the CDR3: TGCGCCAGCAGCCGAGAGACGCCCGTAGCGGGGTCAGATACGCAGTATTTT. Its translation is CASSRETPVAGSDTQYF.

The chain couples TRBV20-1 to TRBJ2-5, with TRBD2 matching 7 bases. Per germline, CDR1 DFQATT and CDR2 SNEGSKA (reference sequence). This CDR3 has 13 amino acids. Losses at the gene ends were 4 bases for V and 4 bases for J; bases not matched to a gene: 6. For the CDR3, the DNA is TGCAGTGCTACCGCGGGGGTCGGAGAGACCCAGTACTTC. It specifies CSATAGVGETQYF.

The chain is built from TRBV28 and TRBJ2-2; D is unclear. The CDR3 has 14 amino acids. CDR1 and CDR2 from the germline V gene are MDHEN and SYDVKM. V was pared by 10 bases and J by 4 bases, with 16 bases between. The CDR3 DNA sequence: TGTGCCATCTCCGCCCTAGTGGGCACCGGGGAGCTGTTTTTT. Protein product: CAISALVGTGELFF.

This clonotype was seen many times. The chain has TRBV24-1 and TRBJ1-2, with D possibly TRBD1 on 5 matching bases. CDR1 is KGHDR, CDR2 SFDVKD, per germline. The CDR3 loop spans 13 amino acids. The V and J ends lost 3 bases and 8 bases respectively, with 12 bases between them. The CDR3 DNA reads as TGTGCCACCAGTGATCGGTGGGGGGACGGCTACACCTTC. Protein sequence: CATSDRWGDGYTF.

This clonotype was observed a handful of times. The chain joins TRBV12-3 or TRBV12-4 to TRBJ2-3, with 7 bases aligning to TRBD2. Trimming removed 1 base from V and 7 bases from J; junction bases left unmatched: 2. The CDR3 totals 13 residues. For the CDR3, the DNA is TGTGCCAGCAGTTTAGTCGGGGGGAATACGCAGTATTTT. It yields the protein CASSLVGGNTQYF.

The sample holds a few counts of this clonotype. The chain recombines TRBV4-1 with TRBJ2-3; 9 bases line up with TRBD1. V dropped 6 bases and J dropped 0; count of bases not matched to a gene: 16. Germline CDR1 MGHRA, CDR2 YSYEKL. The CDR3 is made up of 19 amino acids. CDR3 nucleotides: TGCGCCAGCAGTCGCACCGGGACAGGGCCTCGTGCTAGCACAGATACGCAGTATTTT. Protein product: CASSRTGTGPRASTDTQYF.

A remark on this clonotype: One end of the junction is discordant with germline, which a read error may explain. The CDR3 DNA follows: TGCAACGTTGCCCGGGACAGGGTCTACGAGCAGTACTTC. This sequence encodes CNVARDRVYEQYF. The chain recombines TRBV29-1 with TRBJ2-7; 9 nucleotides match TRBD1. Looked up from germline, CDR1 is SQVTM and CDR2 is ANQGSEA. The CDR3 is made up of 13 amino acids.

In this sample, this clonotype turned up many times. V usage is TRBV6-4 and J usage is TRBJ2-2; maybe TRBD1 (5 bases). Trimming removed 4 bases from V and 4 bases from J, with 16 bases in between. This CDR3 has 16 amino acids. Germline CDR1 is MRHNA and CDR2 is SNTAGT. The CDR3 is CASSVSTQGGTGELFF. In DNA form, the CDR3 reads TGTGCCAGCAGTGTATCCACCCAGGGCGGCACCGGGGAGCTGTTTTTT.

This clonotype came up a few times. This chain's CDR3 is CAISKLQGAKETQYF. The CDR3 DNA reads TGTGCCATCAGCAAGCTACAGGGGGCAAAAGAGACCCAGTACTTC. The V and J genes are TRBV10-3 and TRBJ2-5; 9 nucleotides match TRBD1. From germline, CDR1 is ENHRY and CDR2 SYGVKD. The CDR3 totals 15 residues. The V segment lost 6 bases and the J segment 3 bases; nucleotides outside the gene matches: 8.

This clonotype was observed a handful of times. J is TRBJ1-2 and V is TRBV7-2, with D maybe TRBD1 (6 bases). V was shortened by 4 bases and J by 4 bases, with 16 bases between the two germline ends. There are 15 residues in the CDR3. CDR1 and CDR2 from the germline V gene are SGHTA and FQGNSA. This CDR3 reads CASSSQDSRVYGYTF. In DNA, the CDR3 is TGTGCCAGCAGCTCCCAGGACAGCCGAGTCTATGGCTACACCTTC.